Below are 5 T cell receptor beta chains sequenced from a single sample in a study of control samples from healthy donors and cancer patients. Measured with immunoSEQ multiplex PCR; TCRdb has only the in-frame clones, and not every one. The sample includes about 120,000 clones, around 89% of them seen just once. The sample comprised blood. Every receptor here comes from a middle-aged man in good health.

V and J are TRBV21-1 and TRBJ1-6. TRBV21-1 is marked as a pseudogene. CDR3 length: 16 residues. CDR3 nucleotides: TGTGCCAGCAGCAAGACGCGGTTCAAGGGCAATTCACCCCTCCACTTT. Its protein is CASSKTRFKGNSPLHF.

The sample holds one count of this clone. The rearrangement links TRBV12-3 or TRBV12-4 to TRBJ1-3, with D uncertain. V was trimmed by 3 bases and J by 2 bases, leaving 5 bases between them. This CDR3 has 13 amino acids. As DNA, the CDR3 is TGTGCCAGCAGTTTGAACACTGGAAACACCATATATTTT. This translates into CASSLNTGNTIYF.

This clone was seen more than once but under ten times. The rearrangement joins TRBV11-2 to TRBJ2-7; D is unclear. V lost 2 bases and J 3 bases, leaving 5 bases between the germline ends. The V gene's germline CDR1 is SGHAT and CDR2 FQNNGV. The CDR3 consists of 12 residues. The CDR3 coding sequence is TGTGCCAGCAGCTTATGGAGCTACGAGCAGTACTTC. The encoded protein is CASSLWSYEQYF.

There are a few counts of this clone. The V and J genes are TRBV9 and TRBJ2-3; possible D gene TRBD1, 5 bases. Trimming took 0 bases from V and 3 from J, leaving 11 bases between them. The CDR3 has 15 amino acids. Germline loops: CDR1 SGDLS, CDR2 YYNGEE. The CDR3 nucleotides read TGTGCCAGCAGCGTAGCAGCAGGGTTGACAGATACGCAGTATTTT. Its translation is CASSVAAGLTDTQYF.

The CDR3 reads CATSDSVRGNEKLFF. The CDR3 DNA is TGTGCCACCAGTGACTCCGTAAGAGGCAATGAAAAACTGTTTTTT. The chain carries TRBV24-1 and TRBJ1-4; D uncertain. This CDR3 is 15 amino acids long. The V end lost 4 bases, the J end lost 5 bases, and 13 bases lay between the germline ends. The germline V gene encodes CDR1 KGHDR and CDR2 SFDVKD.